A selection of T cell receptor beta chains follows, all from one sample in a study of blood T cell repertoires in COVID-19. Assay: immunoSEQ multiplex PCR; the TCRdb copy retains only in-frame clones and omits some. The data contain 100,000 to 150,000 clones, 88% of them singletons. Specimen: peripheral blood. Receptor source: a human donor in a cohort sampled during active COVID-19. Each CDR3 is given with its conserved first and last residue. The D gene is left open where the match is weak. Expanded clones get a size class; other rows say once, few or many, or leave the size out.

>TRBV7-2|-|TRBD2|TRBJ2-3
TGTGCCAGCAGCTTCACGAGCGGGATGAGGGCAGATACGCAGTATTTT
CASSFTSGMRADTQYF
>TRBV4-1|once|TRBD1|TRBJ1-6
TGCGCCAGCAGTCGTTCCGGGACAGGGGACACACCCCTCCACTTT
CASSRSGTGDTPLHF
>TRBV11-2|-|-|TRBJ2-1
TGTGCCAGCAGCCCCTACCTAGCGTCAGGGAATGAGCAGTTCTTC
CASSPYLASGNEQFF
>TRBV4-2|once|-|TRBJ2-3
TGTGCCAGCAGCCAAGACGGCCTAGGCTCAGATACGCAGTATTTT
CASSQDGLGSDTQYF
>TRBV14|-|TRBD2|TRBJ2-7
TGTGCCAGCAGCCAAGATAGGCTAGCGGGAGGGACCTACGAGCAGTACTTC
CASSQDRLAGGTYEQYF
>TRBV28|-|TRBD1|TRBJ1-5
TGTGCCAGCAGACAGGGGGCAGATCAGCCCCAGCATTTT
CASRQGADQPQHF
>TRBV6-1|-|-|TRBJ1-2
TGTGCCAGCAGTGAAGAGCTACCCGGGTATGGCTACACCTTC
CASSEELPGYGYTF
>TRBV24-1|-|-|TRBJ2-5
TGTGCCACCAGTCCCGCCAGGGTTGGTCGAGAGACCCAGTACTTC
CATSPARVGRETQYF
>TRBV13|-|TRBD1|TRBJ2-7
TGTGCCAGCAGCTCCGGGACAGGTTACTACGAGCAGTACTTC
CASSSGTGYYEQYF
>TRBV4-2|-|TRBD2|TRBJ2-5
TGTGCCAGCAGCCAACACCCTCTTGGGGTAGCGGGGGGGCAAGAGACCCAGTACTTC
CASSQHPLGVAGGQETQYF
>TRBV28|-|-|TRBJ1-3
TGTGCCAGCAATATCAGGGGAAACACCATATATTTT
CASNIRGNTIYF
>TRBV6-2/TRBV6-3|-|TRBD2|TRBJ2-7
TGTGCCAGCGGCCTAGCGGGGAGGGTGTACGAGCAGTACTTC
CASGLAGRVYEQYF
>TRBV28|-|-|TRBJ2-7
TGTGCCAGCAGTTTTAAACATGCTTACGAGCAGTACTTC
CASSFKHAYEQYF
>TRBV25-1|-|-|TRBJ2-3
TGTGCCAGCAGTGAAGGCCCCACAGATACGCAGTATTTT
CASSEGPTDTQYF
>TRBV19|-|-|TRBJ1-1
TGTGCCAGTAGTATGAGTTGGCAGGGGACTGAAGCTTTCTTT
CASSMSWQGTEAFF
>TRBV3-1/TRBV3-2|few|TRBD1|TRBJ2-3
TGTGCCAGCAGCCAGCAGACAGGGACCACAGATACGCAGTATTTT
CASSQQTGTTDTQYF
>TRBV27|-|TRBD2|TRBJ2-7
TGTGCCAGCAGTACGACTAGCGGAGAGTACGAGCAGTACTTC
CASSTTSGEYEQYF
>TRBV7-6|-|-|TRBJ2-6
TGTGCCAGCAGCTTTCAGGGGATTGGGGCCAACGTCCTGACTTTC
CASSFQGIGANVLTF
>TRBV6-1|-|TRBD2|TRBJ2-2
TGTGCCAGCAGTGAATGGGCTAGCGGGAACACCGGGGAGCTGTTTTTT
CASSEWASGNTGELFF
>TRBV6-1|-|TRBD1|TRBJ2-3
TGTGCCAGCAGTGAAAAAAAGGGGGCTTTTTACCGGCCAGATACGCAGTATTTT
CASSEKKGAFYRPDTQYF
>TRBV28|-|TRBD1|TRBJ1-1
TGTGCCAGCAGTTTGGGCAGGGGGGCTGAAGCTTTCTTT
CASSLGRGAEAFF
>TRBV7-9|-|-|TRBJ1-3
TGTGCCAGCAGCCCTTTCGAGAGCTCTGGAAACACCATATATTTT
CASSPFESSGNTIYF
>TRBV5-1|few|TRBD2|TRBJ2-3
TGCGCCAGCAGCCCAGCGGGGTTGGCAGATACGCAGTATTTT
CASSPAGLADTQYF
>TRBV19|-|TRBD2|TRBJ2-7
TGTGCCAGTAGTAGAAGGACTAGCGGGAGCTCATCCTACGAGCAGTACTTC
CASSRRTSGSSSYEQYF
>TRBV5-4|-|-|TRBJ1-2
TGTGCCAGCAGCTTGGTCTCGACAGCATTACCTTATGGCTACACCTTC
CASSLVSTALPYGYTF
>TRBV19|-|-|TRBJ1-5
TGTGCCAGTAGTATACCAGGGGGCAATCAGCCCCAGCATTTT
CASSIPGGNQPQHF
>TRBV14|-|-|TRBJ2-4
TGTGCCAGCAGCCAAGGGGAGGCCCAAGACATTCAGTACTTC
CASSQGEAQDIQYF
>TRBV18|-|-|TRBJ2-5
TGTGCCAGCTCACCCCGGGGGTACCAAGAGACCCAGTACTTC
CASSPRGYQETQYF
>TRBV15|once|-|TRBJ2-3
TGTGCCACCAGCAGAGGGGCCGCGGCGGGGGCCAGCACAGATACGCAGTATTTT
CATSRGAAAGASTDTQYF
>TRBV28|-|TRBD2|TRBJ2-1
TGTGCCAGCAGTTTAGAGCGGGAGCTAGGCAATGAGCAGTTCTTC
CASSLERELGNEQFF